A single sample gave rise to the 30 T cell receptor beta chains below, sequenced in a study of blood T cells in healthy people across ages. Then a second PCR, running about 6 to 12 cycles, was carried out with a sample-barcoded 5' primer and a J-beta primer mix. A single record per CDR3 protein comes from TCRdb applying MiXCR to the 5' RACE reads. The sample comprises about 1.4 million distinct CDR3 sequences, roughly 60% of which are singletons, and 5.5% to 8% rests with the top ten. The sequenced sample was blood. These receptors were obtained from a man aged 18 to 35 in good health.

The chain recombines TRBV21-1 with TRBJ2-7. TRBV21-1 is classified as a pseudogene. The CDR3 length is 17 residues. CDR3 in DNA: TGTGCCAGCAGCAAATCGAGACACCGACAGAGATCCTACGAGCAGTACTTC. Protein sequence: CASSKSRHRQRSYEQYF.

The chain uses TRBV5-1 and TRBJ1-4; D is unclear. This CDR3 region has 13 residues. The V end lost 4 bases, the J end lost 8 bases, and 12 bases lay between the germline ends. CDR1 and CDR2 from the germline V gene are SGHRS and YFSETQ. The chain's CDR3 is CASSTGEWEKLFF. The DNA of the CDR3 is TGCGCCAGCAGCACGGGAGAATGGGAAAAACTGTTTTTT.

This clonotype has just a few counts. This chain uses TRBV28 with TRBJ2-7; 11 nucleotides align to TRBD1. The CDR3 sequence is 14 residues long. Germline CDR1 is MDHEN and CDR2 is SYDVKM. V lost 5 bases, J lost 6 bases, and 6 bases stayed unmatched. The CDR3 nucleotides read TGTGCCAGCAGTACCTCGGACAGGGGGCTCGAGCAGTACTTC. Residues: CASSTSDRGLEQYF.

This chain joins TRBV6-2 or TRBV6-3 and TRBJ2-4; 11 bases align to TRBD2. The DNA end is a closer match to TRBJ2-7, so the J assignment may be wrong. Per the germline V gene, CDR1 is MNHEY and CDR2 is SVGEGT. This CDR3 is 17 amino acids long. CDR3 sequence: CASSFRLGTSGSYEQYF. The CDR3 DNA sequence: TGTGCCAGCAGTTTTAGACTCGGGACTAGCGGCTCCTACGAGCAGTACTTC.

The chain recombines TRBV25-1 with TRBJ2-7; maybe TRBD1 (6 bases). The length of the CDR3 is 14 residues. The V and J ends lost 8 bases and 5 bases respectively, with 19 bases between them. Germline lookup yields CDR1 MGHDK and CDR2 SYGVNS. The CDR3 region has the DNA TGTGCCAGCCATGAGACAGGATTTGGAAACGAGCAGTACTTC. It is translated as CASHETGFGNEQYF.

This chain joins TRBV7-2 and TRBJ2-7; 8 bases agree with TRBD2. Looked up from germline, CDR1 is SGHTA and CDR2 is FQGNSA. Trimming at V came to 4 bases and at J to 4 bases, leaving 15 bases not matched to a gene. The CDR3 loop spans 17 amino acids. The CDR3 DNA follows: TGTGCCAGCAGCTCGGCGTCCACCGGGACTAGTCGGTACGAGCAGTACTTC. This gives the protein CASSSASTGTSRYEQYF.

The chain is built from TRBV11-2 and TRBJ2-7, with 15 bases lining up with TRBD2. J gave up 1 base and V 1 base, and 2 bases lay outside the gene matches. CDR1 and CDR2 (germline): SGHAT, FQNNGV. CDR3 size: 17 residues. The CDR3 loop reads CASSLGTSGRESYEQYF. Here the CDR3 DNA reads TGTGCCAGCAGCTTAGGGACTAGCGGGAGGGAGTCCTACGAGCAGTACTTC.

In its sample, this clonotype was seen a few times. The chain is built from TRBV6-1 and TRBJ1-5; 10 bases match TRBD1. V shed 3 bases and J 0 bases; nucleotides not matched to a gene: 8. The CDR3 has 18 residues. The germline CDR1 and CDR2 sequences are MNHNS and SASEGT. The CDR3 reads CASSEVGQGVHSNQPQHF. In DNA, the CDR3 is TGTGCCAGCAGTGAGGTTGGACAGGGGGTACATAGCAATCAGCCCCAGCATTTT.

The J gene is TRBJ2-3, the V gene TRBV6-6; no definite D call. The CDR3 is 15 residues long. CDR1 and CDR2 (germline): MNHNY, SVGAGI (reference sequence). The V end lost 4 bases, the J end lost 0 bases, and 11 bases lay between the germline ends. CDR3 region: CASSSRFGSTDTQYF. CDR3 coding DNA: TGTGCCAGCAGTTCTCGATTCGGTAGCACAGATACGCAGTATTTT.

The DNA of the CDR3 is TGCGCCAGCAGCTCGGGACAGGGATGGGGCAATGAGCAGTTCTTC. As protein: CASSSGQGWGNEQFF. The V and J genes are TRBV5-1 and TRBJ2-1, with 9 bases fitting TRBD1. The germline V gene encodes CDR1 SGHRS and CDR2 YFSETQ. V dropped 3 bases and J dropped 6; count of bases not matched to a gene: 7. CDR3 length equals 15 residues.

The V call is TRBV10-3, the J call TRBJ2-1; the D is unclear. The germline gives CDR1 ENHRY, CDR2 SYGVKD. V lost 6 bases and J lost 0, with 3 bases in between. This CDR3 is built from 12 residues. CDR3 sequence reads: CAIRSSYNEQFF. Here the CDR3 DNA reads TGTGCCATCAGGAGCTCCTACAATGAGCAGTTCTTC.

In its sample, this clonotype was seen a few times. The rearrangement links TRBV4-2 to TRBJ2-5; a possible D gene is TRBD2 (5 bases). Germline assignment: CDR1 LGHNA and CDR2 YNFKEQ. The CDR3 totals 15 residues. The V end was cut by 1 base, the J end by 5 bases, with 14 bases between. Here the CDR3 DNA reads TGTGCCAGCAGCCAAGTACCATCGGGCGGGGAGACCCAGTACTTC. It is translated as CASSQVPSGGETQYF.

This rearrangement joins TRBV15 to TRBJ1-3; D is uncertain. Germline CDR1 LNHNV, CDR2 YYDKDF (reference sequence). The CDR3 contains 15 residues. Trimming left V 0 bases short and J 2 bases short, with 8 bases between. The CDR3 region is CATSRDSVTGNTIYF. In DNA form, the CDR3 reads TGTGCCACCAGCAGAGATAGCGTGACTGGAAACACCATATATTTT.

The genes are TRBV7-2 and TRBJ1-1; D gene ambiguous. CDR1 is SGHTA and CDR2 is FQGNSA in the germline V gene. With 0 bases removed from V and 1 base from J, the gap between germline ends came to 9 bases. This CDR3 is 15 amino acids long. CDR3 sequence (DNA): TGTGCCAGCAGCTTAGCTGAGACAAGGAACACTGAAGCTTTCTTT. It codes for CASSLAETRNTEAFF.

CDR3 loop: CASSVVIYNEQFF. In DNA, the CDR3 is TGTGCCAGCAGTGTGGTCATCTACAATGAGCAGTTCTTC. This chain joins TRBV12-3 or TRBV12-4 and TRBJ2-1; D gene ambiguous. The CDR3 sequence is 13 residues long. V was shortened by 5 bases and J by 3 bases, with 8 bases between the two germline ends.

In this sample, this clonotype turned up a few times. The V call is TRBV4-1, the J call TRBJ1-1, with D perhaps matching TRBD1 (6 bases). This CDR3 is built from 15 residues. The ends were cut back, 4 bases at V and 1 base at J, with 13 bases in the middle. In germline, CDR1 is MGHRA, CDR2 YSYEKL. CDR3 DNA sequence: TGCGCCAGCAGCCTTCGACAGGCCCAGAACACTGAAGCTTTCTTT. It codes for CASSLRQAQNTEAFF.

In nucleotides, the CDR3 is TGTGCCAGCAGCCCCAAGACTAGCGGGGACTCCTACGAGCAGTACTTC. It yields the protein CASSPKTSGDSYEQYF. The V and J genes are TRBV7-9 and TRBJ2-7; 11 bases agree with TRBD2. Germline CDR1 reads SEHNR; CDR2 reads FQNEAQ (reference sequence). Trimming cost V 5 bases and J 0 bases; bases outside gene matches: 6. This CDR3 region has 16 residues.

This clonotype was recorded once. The V and J genes are TRBV12-3 or TRBV12-4 and TRBJ2-2; 9 nucleotides match TRBD2. This CDR3 has 15 amino acids. Unmatched junction bases numbered 7, after V lost 3 bases and J lost 8 bases. The CDR3 DNA is TGTGCCAGCAGTTTTGGGCGGGAGGGCCTGGGGGAGCTGTTTTTT. Its translation is CASSFGREGLGELFF.

This clonotype was found a few times. V and J are TRBV5-1 and TRBJ2-7; D is ambiguous. CDR1 and CDR2 (germline): SGHRS, YFSETQ. The CDR3 spans 14 residues. Between the trimmed V and J ends, which lost 2 bases and 0 bases, there was a span of 9 bases. CDR3 loop: CASSLHDGSYEQYF. The CDR3 DNA follows: TGCGCCAGCAGCTTACACGATGGCTCCTACGAGCAGTACTTC.

This clonotype was counted many times. The rearrangement uses TRBV5-1 and TRBJ2-1; possible D gene TRBD1, 6 bases. Germline V gives CDR1 SGHRS, CDR2 YFSETQ. The V gene lost 1 base and the J gene lost 7 bases, with 15 bases spanning the gap. The CDR3 loop spans 15 amino acids. The CDR3 nucleotides read TGCGCCAGCAGCTTGATTGAGGGGGAGTTAAATGAGCAGTTCTTC. This encodes CASSLIEGELNEQFF.

The chain links TRBV29-1 to TRBJ2-2, with D possibly being TRBD1 (7 bases). The V gene's germline CDR1 is SQVTM and CDR2 ANQGSEA. With 2 bases removed from V and 7 bases from J, the gap between germline ends came to 14 bases. CDR3 length: 14 amino acids. This chain's CDR3 is CSVERQGGGGELFF. CDR3 sequence (DNA): TGCAGCGTTGAACGACAGGGAGGTGGCGGGGAGCTGTTTTTT.

This clonotype has at least ten counts. The chain is built from TRBV27 and TRBJ2-7; TRBD1 matches at 8 bases. V was pared by 4 bases and J by 5 bases, with 4 bases of the junction left unmatched. Germline V CDR1 and CDR2: MNHEY, SMNVEV (reference sequence). The CDR3 sequence is 13 residues long. CDR3 loop: CASSWTGPNEQYF. The CDR3 DNA reads as TGTGCCAGCAGTTGGACAGGGCCGAACGAGCAGTACTTC.

V and J are TRBV7-2 and TRBJ2-3, with unresolved D. The germline V and J ends were trimmed by 1 base and 12 bases, with 8 bases remaining between them. The CDR3 sequence is 11 residues long. In germline, CDR1 is SGHTA, CDR2 FQGNSA. For the CDR3, the DNA is TGTGCCAGCAGCTTAGGGCACCACCAGTATTTT. Residues: CASSLGHHQYF.

This sequence joins TRBV2 and TRBJ2-5, with 8 bases aligning to TRBD1. The junction had 11 bases not matched to a gene; V was cut back by 6 bases and J by 2 bases. The CDR3 covers 16 residues. Germline V gene sequence: CDR1 SNHLY, CDR2 FYNNEI. The CDR3 nucleotides read TGTGCCAGCAGGGACAGGGAGTCCTTCGATCAAGAGACCCAGTACTTC. Protein product: CASRDRESFDQETQYF.

The rearrangement joins TRBV6-1 to TRBJ2-5; D is undetermined. Germline V gene sequence: CDR1 MNHNS, CDR2 SASEGT. Trimming stripped 5 bases from V and 4 bases from J, with 11 bases between. The CDR3 contains 13 residues. The CDR3 bases are TGTGCCAGCAGTTTCGACAAGGGAGAGACCCAGTACTTC. Amino acid sequence: CASSFDKGETQYF.

This rearrangement joins TRBV19 to TRBJ2-7; no definite D call. The germline gives CDR1 LNHDA, CDR2 SQIVND (reference sequence). There are 14 residues in the CDR3. The V and J ends lost 1 base and 0 bases respectively, with 7 bases between them. DNA of the CDR3: TGTGCCAGTAGTATAGCGGCTGCCTCCTACGAGCAGTACTTC. Translated, it gives CASSIAAASYEQYF.

This clonotype was seen just once. The chain couples TRBV7-9 to TRBJ2-4; D gene uncertain. The last part of the DNA fits TRBJ2-7 better; the J call may be wrong. The CDR3 loop spans 12 amino acids. Germline V gene data show CDR1 as SEHNR and CDR2 as FQNEAQ (reference sequence). Written as DNA, the CDR3 is TGTGCCAGCAGCCAACAGAAGCACGAGCAGTACTTC. Protein sequence: CASSQQKHEQYF.

This clonotype was counted between two and nine times. The rearrangement joins TRBV6-2 or TRBV6-3 to TRBJ2-6, with D unresolved. The germline gives CDR1 MNHEY, CDR2 SVGEGT. The CDR3 contains 16 residues. V dropped 5 bases and J dropped 7 bases, with 18 bases sitting between them. In DNA, the CDR3 is TGTGCCAGCAGTCCGTTACCTCTCACACTCGCCAACGTCCTGACTTTC. It translates to CASSPLPLTLANVLTF.

The chain has TRBV20-1 and TRBJ2-7; 7 nucleotides agree with TRBD1. V shed 3 bases, J shed 5 bases, and the junction held 10 bases outside the gene matches. The CDR3 loop spans 14 amino acids. The germline gives CDR1 DFQATT, CDR2 SNEGSKA (reference sequence). The CDR3 nucleotides are TGCAGTGCTAGCGTTTTGAGGGGGCATAACGAGCAGTACTTC. Translation: CSASVLRGHNEQYF.

This clonotype is a singleton in its sample. The chain links TRBV11-2 to TRBJ2-3; 7 nucleotides match TRBD2. V lost 1 base to trimming and J lost 2 bases; unmatched junction nucleotides: 12. Per the germline V gene, CDR1 is SGHAT and CDR2 is FQNNGV. CDR3 length equals 18 residues. CDR3 DNA sequence: TGTGCCAGCAGCTTAGCTGGGCTAGCGGAAATTTACACAGATACGCAGTATTTT. Residues: CASSLAGLAEIYTDTQYF.